The entry below describes one TCR beta chain. This clonotype was recorded many times. Its binding antigen is unknown. No base-level quality is on record; no much larger clone is a single base apart. The V and J ends are trimmed by 4 bases and 1 base, leaving 13 bases between them. CDR1 and CDR2 (MRHNA, SNTAGT) derive from the germline V gene. Including the terminal cysteine and phenylalanine, the CDR3 comprises 15 residues. The sequence is cut down to CDR3 DNA, 45 bases in frame from base 1. Genomic DNA served as template for TCR beta VDJ combination and CDR3 sequence profiling. An Illumina HiSeq 2000 was the platform used for TCR repertoire sequencing. The original pipeline was this. Repertoires were assessed using TRBV/TRBJ rearrangement plots, CDR3 size and DJ length profiles, and Simpson's diversity index. Whichever DNA sequence was most abundant in the deep sequencing data was defined as the immunodominant clone. CDR3 amino acid sequences were screened for sharing across subjects and were compared with published repertoires and the VDJdb database. Clones were called with MiXCR by TCRdb after fastp trimmed the public reads at Q25, and only in-frame beta chains were retained. Rows with one shared CDR3 protein collapse into an entry with the most common genes and DNA. The V and J calls come from TCRdb's annotation, not from the publication. Recorded for this sample are some 140,000 distinct CDR3 sequences; 52% of them occurred a single time. The ten largest account for approximately 12% of the sample.

Patients chosen for sequencing had shown expansion of CD8+CD57+ cells by flow cytometry. All patients had severe acquired aplastic anemia diagnosed by International Study of Aplastic Anemia and Agranulocytosis and Camitta criteria. At the time blood was sampled, none of the patients had received any therapy. TCR repertoires of sorted CD4+ and CD8+ blood T cells from severe aplastic anemia patients and healthy subjects were deep-sequenced in the study. Patients were enrolled in the USA under clinicaltrials.gov protocols 00001620, 01623167, 00001397, 00071045, 00081523 and 00961064. Ficoll-Paque density gradient centrifugation was used to isolate peripheral blood mononuclear cells. Before DNA extraction, CD4+ and CD8+ T cells were sorted by FACS or by magnetic beads. This specimen comes from a study of CD8+CD57+ T cells in acquired aplastic anemia listed by TCRdb under 2018. Some background on the complete study: On average, sorted CD4+ and CD8+ cells yielded roughly 3.4 ug of extracted DNA, with a range of 0.2 to 27.4 ug. CD8+CD57+ expansion was defined as frequency above the mean frequency observed in healthy subjects.

Broad study findings and their caveats: No significant difference in CD8+ Simpson's diversity was found between patients and healthy controls (P=0.060). Twenty-nine CD8+ CDR3 sequences were found to be shared between patients and controls, but these sequences appeared to be highly expressed in patients and within the immunodominant clones of the patients.

The V and J segments used are TRBV6-4 and TRBJ1-1; no D gene is confidently identified. The sequence was collected from a human donor with aplastic anemia. Sequences were obtained from sorted CD4+, CD8+, or CD8+CD57+ T cells (not recorded which) from PBMCs. The base sequence is TGTGCCAGCAGTGTAGATCAGGACCCGAACACTGAAGCTTTCTTT. Its coded protein is CASSVDQDPNTEAFF.